The rows below give T cell receptor beta chains drawn from one sample of a study of OX40 agonist ivuxolimab in advanced cancers. TCRdb's table, derived via immunoSEQ multiplex PCR, lists solely in-frame clones and lacks some. The data hold approximately 77,000 clones, with roughly nine tenths observed a single time. This sample comprised CD4+ or CD8+ T cells sorted from blood, obtained in a trial of the OX40 agonist ivuxolimab. Receptors were obtained from an adult with an advanced solid tumor such as melanoma, head and neck, liver or kidney cancer. Each CDR3 is given with its conserved first and last residue. Each record gives: J gene, V gene, CDR3 protein.

>TRBJ2-1|TRBV28
CASSLERELSYNEQFF
>TRBJ1-6|TRBV7-9
CASSALYGDNSPLHF
>TRBJ2-1|TRBV28
CASSLPGQYNEQFF
>TRBJ1-1|TRBV4-3
CASSQDFAAGGWGTEAFF
>TRBJ2-1|TRBV9
CASSVTEAGQHEQFF
>TRBJ1-2|TRBV28
CASSPSLGSGYTF
>TRBJ2-7|TRBV9
CASSVAVAGYEQYF
>TRBJ1-1|TRBV15
CATSRERRTEAFF
>TRBJ1-3|TRBV6-6
CASSYAGGSGNTIYF
>TRBJ2-1|TRBV4-2
CASSQDRTGRQEQFF